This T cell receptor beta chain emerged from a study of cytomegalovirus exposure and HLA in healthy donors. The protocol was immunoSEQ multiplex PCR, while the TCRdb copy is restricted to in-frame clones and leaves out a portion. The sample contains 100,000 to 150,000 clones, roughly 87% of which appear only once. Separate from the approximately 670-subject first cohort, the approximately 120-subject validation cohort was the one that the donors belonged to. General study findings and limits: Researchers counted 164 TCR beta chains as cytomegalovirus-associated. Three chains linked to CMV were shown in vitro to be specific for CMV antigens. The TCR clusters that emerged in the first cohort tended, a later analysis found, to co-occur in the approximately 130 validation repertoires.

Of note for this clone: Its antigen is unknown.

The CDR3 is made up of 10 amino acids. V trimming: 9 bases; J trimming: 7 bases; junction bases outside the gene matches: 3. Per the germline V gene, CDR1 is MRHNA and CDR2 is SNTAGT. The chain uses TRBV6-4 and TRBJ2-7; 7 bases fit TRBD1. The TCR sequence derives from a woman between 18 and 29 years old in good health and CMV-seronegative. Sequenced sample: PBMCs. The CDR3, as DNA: TGTGCCAGAGACAGGGTTGAGCAGTACTTC. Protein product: CARDRVEQYF.